This is a list of T cell receptor beta chains from one sample in a study of blood T cell repertoires in COVID-19. Sequencing used immunoSEQ multiplex PCR; TCRdb keeps in-frame clones, though not all of them. The data contain 150,000 to 200,000 clones, around four fifths of them singletons. The sequenced sample consisted of peripheral blood. These receptors all come from an older woman with COVID-19, enrolled during active disease. Each CDR3 is given with its conserved first and last residue. D genes are given only for firm matches. Only part of the rows carry a size: once, few, many, or a class if the clone is expanded.

TRBD1 - TRBJ2-3 TRBV19 TGTGCCAGTACATGGACAGGGAGCACAGATACGCAGTATTTT CASTWTGSTDTQYF
- - TRBJ2-1 TRBV21-1 TGTGCCAGCAGCGGGGCGGGAGGGTCCTACAATGAGCAGTTCTTC CASSGAGGSYNEQFF
TRBD2 - TRBJ2-5 TRBV5-6 TGTGCCAGCAGCCGCGCTAGCGGGAGACAGACCCAGTACTTC CASSRASGRQTQYF
- - TRBJ1-1 TRBV6-6 TGTGCCAGCGGACGGGGATTAAGTTCTGAAGCTTTCTTT CASGRGLSSEAFF
- - TRBJ1-2 TRBV9 TGTGCCAGCAGCGTAGGAAAAGGCAGGATAAACTTC CASSVGKGRINF
- few TRBJ1-4 TRBV7-9 TGTGCCAGCAGCTCTGCCGACACCTACGAAAAACTGTTTTTT CASSSADTYEKLFF
- - TRBJ2-7 TRBV30 TGTGCCTGGACGGCGTCAGGGGTCTCCTACGAGCAGTACTTC CAWTASGVSYEQYF
- - TRBJ1-3 TRBV30 TGTGCCTGGAAGAGGGCATCTGGAAACACCATATATTTT CAWKRASGNTIYF
- few TRBJ2-6 TRBV5-1 TGCGCCAGCACCTCCAGGGGACAAGAAAGCTCTGGGGCCAACGTCCTGACTTTC CASTSRGQESSGANVLTF
- - TRBJ2-5 TRBV14 TGTGCCAGCAGCCAAGTTCGGCTCGGAGGGGAGACCCAGTACTTC CASSQVRLGGETQYF
- - TRBJ1-2 TRBV6-5 TGTGCCAGCGGTAATACAGTCTATGGCTACACCTTC CASGNTVYGYTF
- - TRBJ1-1 TRBV7-2 TGTGCCAGCAGCTTATTTCCGGACACTGAAGCTTTCTTT CASSLFPDTEAFF
TRBD1 - TRBJ1-5 TRBV18 TGTGCCAGCTCACCAAACAGGGGAAATCAGCCCCAGCATTTT CASSPNRGNQPQHF
- few TRBJ2-1 TRBV4-1 TGCGCCAGCAGCCAAGATCCGGGTTGGAATACGGTCTTC CASSQDPGWNTVF
- once TRBJ1-6 TRBV6-5 TGTGCCAGCAAGCGACACTCAGGGTCACCCCTCCACTTT CASKRHSGSPLHF
TRBD2 - TRBJ2-1 TRBV29-1 TGCAGCGGTTTACTAGCGGGAGTATGGAATGAGCAGTTCTTC CSGLLAGVWNEQFF
- many TRBJ2-7 TRBV19 TGTGCCAGTAGTATTTTTGGGAGCTACGAGCAGTACTTC CASSIFGSYEQYF
- - TRBJ2-7 TRBV12-3/TRBV12-4 TGTGCCAGCAGTTCCGACAGCTACGAGCAGTACTTC CASSSDSYEQYF
TRBD2 once TRBJ2-4 TRBV29-1 TGCAGCGTTGAGCCGGCGGGAGTAGCCAAAAACATTCAGTACTTC CSVEPAGVAKNIQYF
- - TRBJ2-1 TRBV6-5 TGTGCCAGCAACCCGGGACCCCCGACTAGGGATGAGCAGTTCTTC CASNPGPPTRDEQFF
- - TRBJ2-3 TRBV7-8 TGTGCCAGCAGCTTAGCTCGGGTCACAGATACGCAGTATTTT CASSLARVTDTQYF
- many TRBJ1-1 TRBV9 TGTGCCAGCAGTTCAGATACAGGGTCAAGGACTGAAGCTTTCTTT CASSSDTGSRTEAFF
TRBD1 - TRBJ2-5 TRBV5-1 TGCGCCAGCAGCCAGACAGGGGAGACCCAGTACTTC CASSQTGETQYF
- - TRBJ2-3 TRBV5-1 TGCGCCAGCGGACAGCGGATCACAGATACGCAGTATTTT CASGQRITDTQYF
TRBD1 - TRBJ2-3 TRBV11-2 TGTGCCAGCAGCCAAGGCTTCGGGACAGGCGTATTT CASSQGFGTGVF
TRBD2 - TRBJ2-3 TRBV24-1 TGTGCCACCAGTGACCCCGGGACTAGCGGGACAGATACGCAGTATTTT CATSDPGTSGTDTQYF
TRBD1 once TRBJ1-5 TRBV27 TGTGCCAGCAGTTGGGGGACAGGGAGGCAGCCCCAGCATTTT CASSWGTGRQPQHF
- - TRBJ1-5 TRBV2 TGTGCCAGCAGCGAAAGCGAGATTAGCAATCAGCCCCAGCATTTT CASSESEISNQPQHF
- - TRBJ1-2 TRBV6-5 TGTGCCAGCCTCGGGATTAACTATGGCTACACCTTC CASLGINYGYTF